The present TCR beta chain was sequenced within a study of T cells after yellow fever vaccination. TCRdb re-called the 5' RACE reads through MiXCR, storing one row per CDR3 protein. The profile shows about 350,000 distinct CDR3 sequences, 8% to 9.5% of them singletons. Germline CDR1 reads SGHAT; CDR2 reads FQDESV (reference sequence). This CDR3 spans 14 amino acids. The V segment lost 5 bases and the J segment 3 bases; nucleotides outside the gene matches: 6. Findings of the study overall: Shared CD4/CD8 clonotypes were a small share, likely from convergent recombination. Reappearance after the booster was observed for most primary-vaccination clones (about 95% CD4, about 91% CD8).

This clonotype showed up many times. Antigen specificity is unknown. The chain couples TRBV11-1 to TRBJ1-1; 7 positions agree with TRBD1. The sequencing used PBMCs, collected approximately 40 days after the first yellow fever vaccination. This sequence was found in a man younger than 35 who received the YFV17D yellow fever vaccine. DNA for the CDR3: TGTGCCAGCAGCCGACAGGGTGCCGACACTGAAGCTTTCTTT. Translated: CASSRQGADTEAFF.